Each of the 2 T cell receptor beta chains below was sequenced from the same sample in a study of cytomegalovirus exposure and HLA in healthy donors. 60 Vbeta and 13 Jbeta primers were used in PCR. Sequencing used immunoSEQ multiplex PCR; TCRdb keeps in-frame clones, though not all of them. Of about 160,000 clones detected, almost 80% appear once; the ten largest clones hold 1.3%. What was sequenced was PBMCs. These receptors came from a woman aged 45-59 years in good health and CMV-seronegative.

The rearrangement uses TRBV5-1 and TRBJ2-7, with D possibly TRBD1 on 5 matching bases. The V and J ends lost 2 bases and 5 bases respectively, with 14 bases between them. CDR1 and CDR2 from the germline V gene are SGHRS and YFSETQ. The CDR3 has 14 residues. The DNA of the CDR3 is TGCGCCAGCAGCTTTATCGACAGTTCGGACGAGCAGTACTTC. Translating gives CASSFIDSSDEQYF.

The chain is built from TRBV13 and TRBJ1-6; D is possibly TRBD1 (6 bases). Trimming shortened V by 6 bases and J by 2 bases, and 14 bases separated the two germline ends. There are 16 residues in the CDR3. Germline loops: CDR1 PRHDT, CDR2 FYEKMQ (reference sequence). The CDR3 here is CASRGGTSPYNSPLHF. The CDR3, as DNA: TGTGCCAGCAGGGGTGGGACATCTCCCTATAATTCACCCCTCCACTTT.